Listed below are T cell receptor beta chains from one sample, sequenced in a study of shared clonotypes between healthy human individuals. This table comes from immunoSEQ multiplex PCR, and its TCRdb copy is limited to in-frame clones, with some not included. The sample lists about 2,200,000 clones, about 93% occurring once. The sequenced material came from naive CD8+ T cells from PBMCs. These receptor sequences come from a man younger than 35 in good health. Some clones in this sample may be carry-over from other donors' samples. Both conserved end residues are part of each CDR3. D genes are given only for firm matches. Size values are once, few and many counts, or a class for expanded clones, and some rows have none.

abundance,d_gene,v_gene,j_gene,CDR3nt,CDR3aa
.,.,TRBV27,TRBJ2-5,TGTGCCAGCAGTATGACTAGGGGGGAGACCCAGTACTTC,CASSMTRGETQYF
once,TRBD2,TRBV6-6,TRBJ2-1,TGTGCCAGCATAGCGGGATCGGGTTACAATGAGCAGTTCTTC,CASIAGSGYNEQFF
.,TRBD1,TRBV9,TRBJ2-7,TGTGCCAGCAGCCTAGGGACGACAGGGGACTACGAGCAGTACTTC,CASSLGTTGDYEQYF
.,TRBD2,TRBV7-2,TRBJ2-1,TGTGCCAGCACCCCCGCGATCCTAGCGGGAGGGGAGGGGCAGTTCTTC,CASTPAILAGGEGQFF
.,.,TRBV9,TRBJ2-7,TGTGCCAGCAGCGGGGGGGATACCTACGAGCAGTACTTC,CASSGGDTYEQYF
.,TRBD2,TRBV7-9,TRBJ2-1,TGTGCCAGCAGCTCGCCGGGACTAGCGGGAGGGGGCCCTTACAATGAGCAGTTCTTC,CASSSPGLAGGGPYNEQFF
.,.,TRBV6-5,TRBJ2-1,TGTGCCAGCAGTTACAGGGGGATGAGGAATGAGCAGTTCTTC,CASSYRGMRNEQFF
.,TRBD1,TRBV9,TRBJ2-5,TGTGCCAGCAGCGCCGGGACAGGGGGCCGGGAGACCCAGTACTTC,CASSAGTGGRETQYF
.,TRBD2,TRBV11-2,TRBJ2-2,TGTGCCAGCAGACCCTTTAGCGGGAGGGCCAACACCGGGGAGCTGTTTTTT,CASRPFSGRANTGELFF
.,.,TRBV30,TRBJ1-3,TGTGCCTGGGGCTGGGGCAACACCATATATTTT,CAWGWGNTIYF